Below are 10 T cell receptor beta chains sequenced from a single sample in a study of cytomegalovirus exposure and HLA in healthy donors. Both 60 Vbeta primers and 13 Jbeta primers went into the PCR. Sequencing was performed with immunoSEQ multiplex PCR; in TCRdb, only in-frame clones are kept and a portion is missing. The sample carries around 200,000 clones, 60% to 85% recorded once. The sample was PBMCs. Receptors originate from a male donor in good health and CMV-seronegative.

This sequence joins TRBV6-5 and TRBJ2-3; 7 bases align to TRBD2. Germline trimming cut 8 bases from V and 2 bases from J; bases unmatched to any gene: 4. CDR3 length: 13 residues. Germline assignment: CDR1 MNHEY and CDR2 SVGAGI. CDR3 nucleotide sequence: TGTGCCAGCCGGGGACTAAACACAGATACGCAGTATTTT. It codes for CASRGLNTDTQYF.

The chain employs TRBV2 and TRBJ1-5; D is possibly TRBD1 (5 bases). Germline-derived CDR1 and CDR2 are SNHLY and FYNNEI. There are 15 residues in the CDR3. The V end lost 3 bases, the J end lost 2 bases, and 11 bases lay between the germline ends. This CDR3 reads CASSETALGNQPQHF. CDR3 DNA sequence: TGTGCCAGCAGTGAGACAGCCCTCGGCAATCAGCCCCAGCATTTT.

J is TRBJ1-2 and V is TRBV6-5; unclear D gene. CDR1 is MNHEY and CDR2 is SVGAGI in the germline V gene. The CDR3 runs 14 residues. Trimming cost V 5 bases and J 2 bases, with 12 bases left between them. CDR3 in DNA: TGTGCCAGCAGTCGGGGAATCGGGAACTATGGCTACACCTTC. It translates to CASSRGIGNYGYTF.

The chain recombines TRBV27 with TRBJ1-1; no clear D. CDR3 length equals 14 residues. Trimming stripped 0 bases from V and 5 bases from J, with 10 bases between. Germline lookup yields CDR1 MNHEY and CDR2 SMNVEV (reference sequence). CDR3 sequence reads: CASSLSIAGTEAFF. In DNA, the CDR3 is TGTGCCAGCAGTTTATCGATTGCGGGGACTGAAGCTTTCTTT.

The CDR3 spells CASSYLGEGNEQFF. The CDR3 nucleotides read TGTGCCAGCAGTTACTTAGGGGAGGGCAATGAGCAGTTCTTC. The chain recombines TRBV6-5 with TRBJ2-1; 7 positions match TRBD2. CDR3 length equals 14 residues. Germline values: CDR1 MNHEY, CDR2 SVGAGI. Losses at the gene ends were 1 base for V and 6 bases for J; bases not matched to a gene: 3.

The chain has TRBV6-1 and TRBJ1-5, with a weak D call TRBD1 (5 bases). The CDR3 sequence is 14 residues long. Germline V gene data show CDR1 as MNHNS and CDR2 as SASEGT. The ends were cut back, 5 bases at V and 5 bases at J, with 13 bases in the middle. CDR3 coding DNA: TGTGCCAGCAGTTATCAGGGTTCTGATCAGCCCCAGCATTTT. This sequence encodes CASSYQGSDQPQHF.

The gene calls are TRBV11-2 and TRBJ2-3, with D possibly matching TRBD1 (6 bases). V was clipped by 1 base and J by 2 bases, with 13 bases between them. CDR1 and CDR2 from the germline V gene are SGHAT and FQNNGV. The CDR3 totals 16 residues. CDR3 sequence (DNA): TGTGCCAGCAGCTTAGTTCAGGGGTCTATCACAGATACGCAGTATTTT. It translates to CASSLVQGSITDTQYF.

The rearrangement links TRBV4-2 to TRBJ2-5, with D possibly TRBD1 on 5 matching bases. The CDR3 loop spans 15 amino acids. Trimming removed 0 bases at V and 7 bases at J, with 15 bases between. Germline V gene lookup returns CDR1 LGHNA and CDR2 YNFKEQ. The CDR3 sequence is CASSQDRRQGGTQYF. CDR3 DNA sequence: TGTGCCAGCAGCCAAGATAGACGGCAGGGTGGGACCCAGTACTTC.

This clone showed up just a few times. V and J are TRBV4-2 and TRBJ2-3, with 8 bases identical to TRBD2. The V and J ends lost 4 bases and 0 bases, in that order; junction bases with no gene match: 3. The germline gives CDR1 LGHNA, CDR2 YNFKEQ. This CDR3 contains 15 residues. The CDR3 is CASSPAGVSTDTQYF. CDR3 in DNA: TGTGCCAGCAGCCCAGCGGGAGTCAGCACAGATACGCAGTATTTT.

This clone was seen a handful of times. This sequence joins TRBV19 and TRBJ2-7; 10 positions agree with TRBD1. J gave up 0 bases and V 8 bases, and 7 bases lay outside the gene matches. Looked up from germline, CDR1 is LNHDA and CDR2 is SQIVND (reference sequence). The CDR3 totals 15 residues. CDR3 sequence: CASASGTGVSYEQYF. The CDR3 coding sequence is TGTGCCAGTGCGTCGGGGACAGGGGTCTCCTACGAGCAGTACTTC.